This TCR beta chain was recorded in a study of blood T cells in healthy people across ages. Across the study: Capture by template switching was about one barcoded beta molecule per two T cells. General observations from the study: The study found more naive CD4+ cells and higher diversity in long-lived than aged donors.

Looked up from germline, CDR1 is SGHRS and CDR2 is YFSETQ. Trimming removed 0 bases at V and 3 bases at J, with 10 bases between. CDR3 length: 15 amino acids. With regard to this clonotype: The antigen is not known.

Combining a sample-barcoded 5' primer with a J-beta primer mix, a second PCR ran for roughly 7 to 12 cycles. TCRdb reprocessed the 5' RACE reads with MiXCR, giving one entry per CDR3 protein. The table records about 570,000 distinct CDR3 sequences, approximately 30% of them present only once. This chain joins TRBV5-1 and TRBJ2-1, with a weak D call TRBD1 (6 bases). The specimen was blood. This receptor was taken from a woman aged 70-85 years in good health. CDR3 amino acids: CASSLAQGYYNEQFF. As DNA, the CDR3 is TGCGCCAGCAGCTTGGCACAGGGCTACTACAATGAGCAGTTCTTC.